This T cell receptor beta chain was sequenced for a study of T-cell reconstitution after alpha-beta-depleted transplantation in children (dated by TCRdb to 2015 to 2016). Looking at the study overall: T-cell immune reconstitution after TCRalphabeta/CD19-depleted allogeneic hematopoietic cell transplantation in children was quantitatively tracked in the study by means of TCR repertoire profiling. The paper's findings and limits, for the study overall: The high TCRbeta diversity at day 60 in some patients was ascribed to recipient T cells and intrathymic progenitors that had survived conditioning. About two months after transplant, the apparently early recovery of alphabetaT-cell counts reportedly depended on just several hundred clones that had expanded rapidly and came from non-depleted graft cells. Over subsequent months, a decline in hyperexpanded clone frequencies was noted, and after one year, T-cell counts and TCRbeta diversity were mostly ascribed to newly produced T cells.

Of note for this clonotype: Its antigen remains undetermined. One junction end does not reproduce the germline sequence, and a read error may be involved.

The library was made by PCR. The instrument was an Illumina HiSeq 2500. To normalize quantification of the TCRbeta repertoire, the TCR libraries were built with molecular barcoding that relied on unique molecular identifiers. TCRdb redid the processing of the public reads, applying fastp at Q25 and MiXCR, and retained in-frame beta chains. Identical CDR3 proteins give one entry, which carries the most common genes and DNA. The sample table holds about 460,000 distinct CDR3 sequences, of which roughly an eighth were seen once. 14% of the sample belongs to the ten largest clones. The sample's treatment or condition label, in plain terms: allogeneic hematopoietic cell transplantation with graft depleted of TCRalphabeta T cells and CD19 B cells. TCRalphabeta/CD19-depleted allogeneic hematopoietic cell grafts were given to the transplant recipients, all of whom were children. From the germline V gene (reference sequence), CDR1 is DFQATT and CDR2 is SNEGSKA. The CDR3 runs 15 residues from the cysteine to the phenylalanine. Of all the DNA, just the CDR3 is kept, 45 bases in frame from base 1.

The origin of this receptor is a female patient aged 2-9 years who had a stem cell transplant for aplastic anemia, so the T cells may come from the graft donor. Here the chain combines TRBV20-1 and TRBJ2-1, with the D gene not confidently named. Sequenced here: PBMCs, mostly from graft donor cells, sampled 180 days after TCRalphabeta/CD19-depleted stem cell transplant. The nucleotide sequence is TGCAGTGCTAGAGCGGATCTAACTAACTACAATGAGCGGTTCTTC. It specifies CSARADLTNYNERFF.